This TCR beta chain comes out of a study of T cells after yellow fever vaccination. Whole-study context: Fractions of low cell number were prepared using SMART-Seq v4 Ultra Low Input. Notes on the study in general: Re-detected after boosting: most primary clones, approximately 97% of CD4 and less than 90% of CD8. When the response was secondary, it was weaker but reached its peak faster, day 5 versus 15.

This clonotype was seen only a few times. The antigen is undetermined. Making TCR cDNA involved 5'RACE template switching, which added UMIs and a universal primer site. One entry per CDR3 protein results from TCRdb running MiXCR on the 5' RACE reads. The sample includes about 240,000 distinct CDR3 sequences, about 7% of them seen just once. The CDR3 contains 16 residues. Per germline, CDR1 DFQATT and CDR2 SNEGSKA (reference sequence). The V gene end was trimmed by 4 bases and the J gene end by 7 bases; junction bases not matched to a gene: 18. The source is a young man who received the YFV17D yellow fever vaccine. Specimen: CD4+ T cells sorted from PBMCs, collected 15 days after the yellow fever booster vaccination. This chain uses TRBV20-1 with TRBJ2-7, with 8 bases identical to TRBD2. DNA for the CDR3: TGCAGTGCTACCTTCCGCGACAGCGGGAGAACGCGAGAGCAGTACTTC. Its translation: CSATFRDSGRTREQYF.